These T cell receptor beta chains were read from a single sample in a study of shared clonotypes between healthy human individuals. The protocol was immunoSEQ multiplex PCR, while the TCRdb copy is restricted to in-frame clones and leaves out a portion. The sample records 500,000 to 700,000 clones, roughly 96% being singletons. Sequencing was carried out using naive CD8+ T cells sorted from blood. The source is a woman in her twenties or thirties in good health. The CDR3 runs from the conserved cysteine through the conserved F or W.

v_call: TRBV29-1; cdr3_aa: CSVEAPNTEAFF
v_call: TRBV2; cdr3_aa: CASCRQGDEKLFF
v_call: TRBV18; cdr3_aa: CASSDRATYEQYF
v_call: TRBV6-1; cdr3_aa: CASSEDPGTESYEQYF
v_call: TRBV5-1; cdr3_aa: CASRQGVHEQYF
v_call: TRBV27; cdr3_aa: CASSLPSTEAFF
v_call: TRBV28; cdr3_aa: CASSLLTNQETQYF
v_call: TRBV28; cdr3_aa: CASSRTSRTNEQFF
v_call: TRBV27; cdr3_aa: CASSLSPNNEQFF
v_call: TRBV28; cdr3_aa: CASSLSAGLNTEAFF
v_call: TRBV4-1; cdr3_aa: CASSQLAGVSEQYF
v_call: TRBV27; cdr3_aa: CASSPGRGRGTDTQYF
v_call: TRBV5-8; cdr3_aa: CASSRGTLTTNEKLFF
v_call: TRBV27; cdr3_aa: CASRPSGDYEQYF
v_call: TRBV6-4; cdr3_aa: CASSDFNRREALFF
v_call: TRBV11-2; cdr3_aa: CASSSKGEEGQYF
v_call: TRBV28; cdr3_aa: CASSRPGTATEAFF
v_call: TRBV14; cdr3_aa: CASSQGLGRLDETQYF
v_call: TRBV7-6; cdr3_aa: CASSPGAGKRNQPQHF
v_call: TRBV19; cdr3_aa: CASSITRDQSYEQYF
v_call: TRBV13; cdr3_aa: CASSTGLALYEQYF
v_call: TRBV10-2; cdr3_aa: CASSETNLTQYF
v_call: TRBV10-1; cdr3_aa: CASSRQFSTDTQYF
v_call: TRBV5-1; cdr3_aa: CASSPAGYGYTF
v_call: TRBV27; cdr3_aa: CASSFLHQPEAFF
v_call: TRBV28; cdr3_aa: CASSLIGVQHQPQHF
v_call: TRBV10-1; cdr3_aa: CASSVGLAGGPDTGELFF
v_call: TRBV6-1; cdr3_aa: CASTWRGADTEAFF
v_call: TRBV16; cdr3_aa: CASSQWGGTQYF
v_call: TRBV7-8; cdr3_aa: CASSPGQGAGQPQHF
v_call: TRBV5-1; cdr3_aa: CASSLAGTVYEQYF
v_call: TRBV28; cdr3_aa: CASSTDREVNTEAFF
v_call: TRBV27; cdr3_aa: CASSLGTRQTQYF
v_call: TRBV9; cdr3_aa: CASSAPGGSEQYF
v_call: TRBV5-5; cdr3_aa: CASSSPGTVNYEQYF
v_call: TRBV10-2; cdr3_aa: CASSPSGSSYEQYF
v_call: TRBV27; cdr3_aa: CASSLFGGQETQYF
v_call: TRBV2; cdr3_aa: CASRESSYNEQFF
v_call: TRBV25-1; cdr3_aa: CASSEGGNYEQYF
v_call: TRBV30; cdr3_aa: CAWSGISYEQYF
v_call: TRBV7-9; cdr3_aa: CASSLAGQGANEQYF
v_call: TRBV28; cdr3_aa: CASRLAGGNWEQYF
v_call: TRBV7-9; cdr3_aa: CASTAGGTAGYEQYF
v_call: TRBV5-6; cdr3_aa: CASSFGTGIPYEQYF
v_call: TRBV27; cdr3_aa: CASGNSPQGQETQYF